Shown below are 19 T cell receptor beta chains from a single sample sequenced in a study of a mutant IDH1 vaccine in newly diagnosed glioma. The protocol was immunoSEQ multiplex PCR, while the TCRdb copy is restricted to in-frame clones and leaves out a portion. The data hold about 59,000 clones, with over 80% observed a single time. No antigen has been assigned to these receptors. Indicated time point: week 47, end of study. The content of each vaccine dose was 300 ug of mutant IDH1 20-mer peptide, and topical imiquimod accompanied it. The sample consisted of PBMCs, taken from a glioma patient whose treatment included an IDH1 peptide vaccine. These TCRs come from a man aged 25-45 years with glioma.

V and J are TRBV4-2 and TRBJ1-1; D unresolved. V was cut by 4 bases and J by 11 bases, with 17 bases left in between. This CDR3 is 13 amino acids long. The V gene's germline CDR1 is LGHNA and CDR2 YNFKEQ. CDR3 region: CASSPNQARGAFF. The CDR3, as DNA: TGTGCCAGCAGCCCCAATCAGGCTCGAGGGGCTTTCTTT.

This chain joins TRBV7-9 and TRBJ2-5; D might be TRBD1 (5 bases). The germline V gene encodes CDR1 SEHNR and CDR2 FQNEAQ (reference sequence). This CDR3 contains 15 residues. V was pared by 3 bases and J by 4 bases, with 15 bases between. The CDR3 reads CASSFRARSGETQYF. The CDR3 nucleotides read TGTGCCAGCAGCTTCAGGGCCCGGAGTGGAGAGACCCAGTACTTC.

In this sample, this clone turned up a few times. V and J are TRBV5-1 and TRBJ1-1; D gene uncertain. Germline assignment: CDR1 SGHRS and CDR2 YFSETQ. The CDR3 contains 15 residues. V lost 4 bases and J 3 bases, leaving 16 bases between the germline ends. The CDR3 bases are TGCGCCAGCAGCAGTCCGGGAGAAGTGGACACTGAAGCTTTCTTT. Its protein product is CASSSPGEVDTEAFF.

The V and J genes are TRBV10-1 and TRBJ1-6, with a tentative D call TRBD1 (6 bases). The germline gives CDR1 WNHNN, CDR2 SYGVQD (reference sequence). This CDR3 has 16 residues. Between the trimmed V and J ends, which lost 7 bases and 2 bases, there was a span of 15 bases. CDR3 amino acids: CASNGLRQAYNSPLHF. CDR3 nucleotides: TGCGCCAGCAATGGATTGAGACAGGCCTATAATTCACCCCTCCACTTT.

This clone was recorded a few times. The V call is TRBV9, the J call TRBJ1-1; maybe TRBD1 (5 bases). The CDR3 length is 13 residues. CDR1 and CDR2 from the germline V gene are SGDLS and YYNGEE. Trimming shortened V by 0 bases and J by 10 bases, and 13 bases separated the two germline ends. The CDR3 nucleotides are TGTGCCAGCAGCGTAGCTACAGGCGGCGGAGCTTTCTTT. As protein: CASSVATGGGAFF.

The chain has TRBV5-1 and TRBJ1-2, with D possibly matching TRBD1 (6 bases). The germline V and J ends were trimmed by 5 bases and 3 bases, with 14 bases remaining between them. The V gene's germline CDR1 is SGHRS and CDR2 YFSETQ. The CDR3 is 14 amino acids. Written as DNA, the CDR3 is TGCGCCAGCAGTTATGGGGGCTTCGACTATGGCTACACCTTC. Protein sequence: CASSYGGFDYGYTF.

The rearrangement uses TRBV27 and TRBJ1-6; a weak D match, TRBD1 (6 bases). The germline CDR1 and CDR2 sequences are MNHEY and SMNVEV (reference sequence). V gave up 6 bases and J gave up 6 bases, with 15 bases separating them. CDR3 length: 15 residues. The chain's CDR3 is CASSPRGGSNSPLHF. In DNA, the CDR3 is TGTGCCAGCAGCCCCCGCGGGGGCTCTAATTCACCCCTCCACTTT.

The V and J genes are TRBV28 and TRBJ2-1, with D unresolved. Germline CDR1 MDHEN, CDR2 SYDVKM. The CDR3 has 16 residues. With 1 base removed from V and 4 bases from J, the gap between germline ends came to 14 bases. The CDR3: CASSLLAETGYNEQFF. The CDR3 DNA sequence: TGTGCCAGCAGTTTATTGGCCGAAACTGGGTACAATGAGCAGTTCTTC.

Here the CDR3 DNA reads TGTGCCAGCAGCTTGACAGAAAATTCACCCCTCCACTTT. It yields the protein CASSLTENSPLHF. V is TRBV7-8 and J is TRBJ1-6; TRBD1 is a possible D gene (5 bases). Per the germline V gene, CDR1 is SGHVS and CDR2 is FQNEAQ. V was pared by 3 bases and J by 7 bases, with 7 bases between. The CDR3 sequence is 13 residues long.

The genes are TRBV7-2 and TRBJ2-5; TRBD2 aligns across 10 bases. Germline V gene data show CDR1 as SGHTA and CDR2 as FQGNSA. V lost 1 base, J lost 4 bases, and 6 bases stayed unmatched. The CDR3 covers 16 residues. The CDR3 nucleotides are TGTGCCAGCAGCTTAGAGCCTAGCGGGGGAGGAGAGACCCAGTACTTC. It encodes CASSLEPSGGGETQYF.

J is TRBJ1-2 and V is TRBV29-1; the match to TRBD1 covers 10 bases. J was trimmed by 0 bases and V by 7 bases; bases with no gene match: 5. Germline V lookup: CDR1 SQVTM, CDR2 ANQGSEA. CDR3 length: 14 amino acids. The CDR3 region has the DNA TGCAGCGACACGGACAGGGGGACTAACTATGGCTACACCTTC. This translates into CSDTDRGTNYGYTF.

This chain connects TRBV5-4 to TRBJ2-6, with TRBD1 identical over 9 bases. Germline CDR1 and CDR2: SGHNT and YYREEE (reference sequence). The V segment lost 10 bases and the J segment 1 base; nucleotides outside the gene matches: 9. This CDR3 has 16 amino acids. This chain's CDR3 is CAGYTGGVSGANVLTF. The CDR3 DNA is TGTGCCGGATACACAGGGGGCGTATCTGGGGCCAACGTCCTGACTTTC.

The chain has TRBV6-5 and TRBJ1-5, with TRBD1 matching over 7 bases. This CDR3 comprises 14 residues. Trimming removed 6 bases from V and 6 bases from J; junction bases left unmatched: 8. The germline V gene has CDR1 MNHEY and CDR2 SVGAGI. For the CDR3, the DNA is TGTGCCAGCAGAAAGGGACAGTCCTTTCAGCCCCAGCATTTT. This encodes CASRKGQSFQPQHF.

The chain has TRBV4-1 and TRBJ2-7; 8 nucleotides agree with TRBD2. The germline V gene encodes CDR1 MGHRA and CDR2 YSYEKL. Trimming at V came to 6 bases and at J to 2 bases, leaving 6 bases not matched to a gene. The CDR3 has 14 residues. CDR3 sequence: CASSPPGGAYEQYF. As DNA, the CDR3 is TGCGCCAGCAGTCCACCGGGGGGGGCCTACGAGCAGTACTTC.

The rearrangement joins TRBV6-5 to TRBJ2-7; 11 bases map to TRBD1. Germline CDR1 is MNHEY and CDR2 is SVGAGI. With V trimmed by 5 bases and J by 3 bases, 3 bases remained unmatched. The CDR3 is 14 residues long. The CDR3 is CASSEGTGGYEQYF. In nucleotides, the CDR3 is TGTGCCAGCAGTGAGGGGACAGGGGGCTACGAGCAGTACTTC.

This chain connects TRBV4-1 to TRBJ2-7, with TRBD1 matching 12 bases. With V trimmed by 0 bases and J by 4 bases, 7 bases remained unmatched. The CDR3 sequence is 17 residues long. Germline CDR1 and CDR2: MGHRA and YSYEKL. The CDR3 DNA is TGCGCCAGCAGCCAAGATTGGGACAGGGGGCTGGGATACGAGCAGTACTTC. Amino acids: CASSQDWDRGLGYEQYF.

The chain employs TRBV14 and TRBJ2-7; D is undetermined. The V and J ends lost 2 bases and 4 bases respectively, with 6 bases between them. Germline loops: CDR1 SGHDN, CDR2 FVKESK. CDR3 length equals 12 residues. The CDR3 DNA follows: TGTGCCAGCAGCCAAACTGGTTACGAGCAGTACTTC. As protein: CASSQTGYEQYF.

V usage is TRBV15 and J usage is TRBJ2-3, with D possibly being TRBD1 (5 bases). Germline loops: CDR1 LNHNV, CDR2 YYDKDF (reference sequence). The CDR3 is 15 residues long. The V end lost 1 base, the J end lost 2 bases, and 10 bases lay between the germline ends. CDR3 bases: TGTGCCACCAGCAGAGTCGGACAATCCACAGATACGCAGTATTTT. Its translation is CATSRVGQSTDTQYF. Supplemented by reference TRBV15 and TRBJ2-3, the full variable domain reads DAMVIQNPRYQVTQFGKPVTLSCSQTLNHNVMYWYQQKSSQAPKLLFHYYDKDFNNEADTPDNFQSRRPNTSFCFLDIRSPGLGDTAMYLCATSRVGQSTDTQYFGPGTRLTVL.

The chain couples TRBV18 to TRBJ1-1, with a tentative D call TRBD1 (5 bases). Germline CDR1 and CDR2: KGHSH and LQKENI. The V end lost 0 bases, the J end lost 0 bases, and 11 bases lay between the germline ends. The CDR3 is 16 amino acids. In DNA, the CDR3 is TGTGCCAGCTCACCACCGGGACTGTCGATGAACACTGAAGCTTTCTTT. This encodes CASSPPGLSMNTEAFF.